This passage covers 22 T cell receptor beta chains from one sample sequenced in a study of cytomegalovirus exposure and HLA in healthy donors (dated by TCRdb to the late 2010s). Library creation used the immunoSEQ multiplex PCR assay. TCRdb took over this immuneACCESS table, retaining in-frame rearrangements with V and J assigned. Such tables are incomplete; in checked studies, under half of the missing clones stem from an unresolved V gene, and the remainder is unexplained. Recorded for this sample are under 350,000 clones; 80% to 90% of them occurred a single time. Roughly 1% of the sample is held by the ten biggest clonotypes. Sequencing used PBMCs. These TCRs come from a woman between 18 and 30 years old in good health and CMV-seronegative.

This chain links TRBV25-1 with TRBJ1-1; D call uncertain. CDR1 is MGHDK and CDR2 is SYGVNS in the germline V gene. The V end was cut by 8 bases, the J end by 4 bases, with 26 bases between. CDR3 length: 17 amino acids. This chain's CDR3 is CASSSPGGPPYGTEAFF. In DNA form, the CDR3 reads TGTGCCAGCTCCTCGCCCGGAGGGCCCCCCTATGGCACTGAAGCTTTCTTT.

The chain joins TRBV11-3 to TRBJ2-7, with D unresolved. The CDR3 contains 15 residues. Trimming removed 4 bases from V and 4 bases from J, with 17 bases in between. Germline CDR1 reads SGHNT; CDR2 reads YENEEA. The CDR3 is CASSYSFGNPYEQYF. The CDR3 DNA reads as TGTGCCAGCAGCTACAGCTTCGGCAACCCGTACGAGCAGTACTTC.

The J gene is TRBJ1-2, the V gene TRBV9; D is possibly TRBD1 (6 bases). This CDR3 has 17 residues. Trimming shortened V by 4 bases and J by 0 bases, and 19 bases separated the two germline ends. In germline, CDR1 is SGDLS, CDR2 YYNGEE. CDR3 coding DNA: TGTGCCAGCAGCCCTTCGACAGGCCTAACCACTAACTATGGCTACACCTTC. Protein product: CASSPSTGLTTNYGYTF.

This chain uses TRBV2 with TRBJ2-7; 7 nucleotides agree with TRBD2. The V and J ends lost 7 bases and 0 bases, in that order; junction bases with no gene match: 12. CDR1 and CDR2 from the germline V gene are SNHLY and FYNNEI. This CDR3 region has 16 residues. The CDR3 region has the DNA TGTGCCAGCATCAAAGCCCCTAGCGGAAGCTCCTACGAGCAGTACTTC. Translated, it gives CASIKAPSGSSYEQYF.

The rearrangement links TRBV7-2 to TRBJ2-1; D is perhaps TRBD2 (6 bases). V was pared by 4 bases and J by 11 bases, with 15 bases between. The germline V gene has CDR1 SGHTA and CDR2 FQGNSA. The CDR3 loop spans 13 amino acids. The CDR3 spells CASSSPGRSQQFF. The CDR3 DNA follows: TGTGCCAGCAGCTCACCGGGGAGGTCCCAGCAGTTCTTC.

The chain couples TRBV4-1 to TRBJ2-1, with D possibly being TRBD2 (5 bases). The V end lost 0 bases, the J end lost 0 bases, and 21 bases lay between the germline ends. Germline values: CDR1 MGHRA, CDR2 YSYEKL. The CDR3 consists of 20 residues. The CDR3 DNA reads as TGCGCCAGCAGCCAAGATTCCTCGGCCTGGAGGAAGATCTCCTACAATGAGCAGTTCTTC. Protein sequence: CASSQDSSAWRKISYNEQFF.

CDR3 coding DNA: TGTGCCAGCCTCGGAACTACTTACACCGGGGAGCTGTTTTTT. Translation gives CASLGTTYTGELFF. The rearrangement links TRBV2 to TRBJ2-2; D is undetermined. V lost 8 bases and J 3 bases, leaving 13 bases between the germline ends. This CDR3 spans 14 amino acids. Germline assignment: CDR1 SNHLY and CDR2 FYNNEI.

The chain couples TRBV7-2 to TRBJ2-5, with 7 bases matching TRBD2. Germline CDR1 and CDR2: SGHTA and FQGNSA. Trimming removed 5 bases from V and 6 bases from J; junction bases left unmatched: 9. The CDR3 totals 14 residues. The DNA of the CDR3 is TGTGCCAGCAGCCCTTCGGGGGGAGGAAAGACCCAGTACTTC. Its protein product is CASSPSGGGKTQYF.

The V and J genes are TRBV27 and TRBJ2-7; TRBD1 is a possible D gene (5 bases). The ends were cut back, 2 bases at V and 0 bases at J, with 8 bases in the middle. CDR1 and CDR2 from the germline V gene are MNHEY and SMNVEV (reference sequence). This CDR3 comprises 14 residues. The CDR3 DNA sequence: TGTGCCAGCAGTTTACAGGGTACCTCCTACGAGCAGTACTTC. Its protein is CASSLQGTSYEQYF.

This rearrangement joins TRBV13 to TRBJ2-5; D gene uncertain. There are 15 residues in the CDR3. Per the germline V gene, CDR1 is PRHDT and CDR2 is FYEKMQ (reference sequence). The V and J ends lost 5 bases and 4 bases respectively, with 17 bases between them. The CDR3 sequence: CASSPNPGVGETQYF. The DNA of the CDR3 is TGTGCCAGCAGCCCGAATCCAGGTGTGGGAGAGACCCAGTACTTC.

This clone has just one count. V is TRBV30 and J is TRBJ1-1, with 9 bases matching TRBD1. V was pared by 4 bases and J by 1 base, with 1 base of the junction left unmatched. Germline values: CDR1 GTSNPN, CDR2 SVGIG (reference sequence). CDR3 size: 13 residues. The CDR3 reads CAWTGQGNTEAFF. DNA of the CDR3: TGTGCCTGGACGGGACAGGGGAACACTGAAGCTTTCTTT. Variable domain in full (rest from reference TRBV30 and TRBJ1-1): SQTIHQWPATLVQPVGSPLSLECTVEGTSNPNLYWYRQAAGRGLQLLFYSVGIGQISSEVPQNLSASRPQDRQFILSSKKLLLSDSGFYLCAWTGQGNTEAFFGQGTRLTVV.

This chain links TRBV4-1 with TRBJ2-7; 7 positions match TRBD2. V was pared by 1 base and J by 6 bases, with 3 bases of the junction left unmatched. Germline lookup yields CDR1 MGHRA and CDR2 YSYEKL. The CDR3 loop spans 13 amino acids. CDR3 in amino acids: CASSQVVAGEQYF. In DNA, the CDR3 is TGCGCCAGCAGCCAAGTAGTAGCGGGCGAGCAGTACTTC.

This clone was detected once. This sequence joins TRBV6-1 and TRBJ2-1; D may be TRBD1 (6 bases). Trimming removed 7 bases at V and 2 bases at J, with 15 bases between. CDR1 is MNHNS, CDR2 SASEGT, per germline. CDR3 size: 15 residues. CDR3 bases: TGTGCCAGCACCGTTACAGGGAACACCTACAATGAGCAGTTCTTC. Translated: CASTVTGNTYNEQFF.

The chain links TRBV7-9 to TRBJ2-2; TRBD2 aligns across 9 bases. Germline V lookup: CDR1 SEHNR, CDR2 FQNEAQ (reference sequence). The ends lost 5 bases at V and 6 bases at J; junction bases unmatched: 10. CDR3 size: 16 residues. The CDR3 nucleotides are TGTGCCAGCAGCGTCCTCGGGGCGGGGGGGCCCGGGGAGCTGTTTTTT. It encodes CASSVLGAGGPGELFF. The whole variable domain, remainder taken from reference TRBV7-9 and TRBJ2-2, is DTGVSQNPRHKITKRGQNVTFRCDPISEHNRLYWYRQTLGQGPEFLTYFQNEAQLEKSRLLSDRFSAERPKGSFSTLEIQRTEQGDSAMYLCASSVLGAGGPGELFFGEGSRLTVL.

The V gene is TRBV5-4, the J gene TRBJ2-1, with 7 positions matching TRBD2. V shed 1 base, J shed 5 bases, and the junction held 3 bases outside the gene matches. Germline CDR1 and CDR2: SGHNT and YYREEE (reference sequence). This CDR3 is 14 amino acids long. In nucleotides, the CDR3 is TGTGCCAGCAGCTTGACTAGCGCACACAATGAGCAGTTCTTC. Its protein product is CASSLTSAHNEQFF.

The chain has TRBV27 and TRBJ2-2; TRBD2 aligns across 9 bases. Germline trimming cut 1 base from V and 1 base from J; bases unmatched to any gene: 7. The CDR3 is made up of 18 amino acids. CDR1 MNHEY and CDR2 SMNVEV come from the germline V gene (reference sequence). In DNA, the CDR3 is TGTGCCAGCAGTTTATACCCCGGGACTAGCAGGAACACCGGGGAGCTGTTTTTT. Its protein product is CASSLYPGTSRNTGELFF.

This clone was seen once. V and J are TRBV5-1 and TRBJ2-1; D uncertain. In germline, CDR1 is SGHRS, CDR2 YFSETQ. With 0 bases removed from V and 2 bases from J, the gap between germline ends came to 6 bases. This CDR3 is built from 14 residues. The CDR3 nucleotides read TGCGCCAGCAGCTTGGTCCAGGCCTACAATGAGCAGTTCTTC. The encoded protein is CASSLVQAYNEQFF.

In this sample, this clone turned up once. The CDR3 nucleotides are TGTGCCAGCAGCTTGGTACAGGGGGCAGCAGATACGCAGTATTTT. Its protein product is CASSLVQGAADTQYF. The chain combines TRBV5-6 with TRBJ2-3; TRBD1 agrees at 9 bases. V lost 0 bases, J lost 4 bases, and 3 bases stayed unmatched. CDR3 length: 15 residues. CDR1 and CDR2 (germline): SGHDT, YYEEEE. Full variable domain (outside the CDR3, taken from reference TRBV5-6 and TRBJ2-3): DAGVTQSPTHLIKTRGQQVTLRCSPKSGHDTVSWYQQALGQGPQFIFQYYEEEERQRGNFPDRFSGHQFPNYSSELNVNALLLGDSALYLCASSLVQGAADTQYFGPGTRLTVL.

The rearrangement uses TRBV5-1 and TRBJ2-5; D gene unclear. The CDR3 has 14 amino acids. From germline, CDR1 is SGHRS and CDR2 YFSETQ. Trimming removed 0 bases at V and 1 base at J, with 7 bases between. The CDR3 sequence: CASSLALAQETQYF. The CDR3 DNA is TGCGCCAGCAGCTTGGCGCTGGCCCAAGAGACCCAGTACTTC.

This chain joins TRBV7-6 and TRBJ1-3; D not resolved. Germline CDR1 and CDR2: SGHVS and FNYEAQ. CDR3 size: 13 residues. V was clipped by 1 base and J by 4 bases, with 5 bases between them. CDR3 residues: CASSLDSGNTIYF. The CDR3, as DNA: TGTGCCAGCAGCTTAGACTCAGGAAACACCATATATTTT.

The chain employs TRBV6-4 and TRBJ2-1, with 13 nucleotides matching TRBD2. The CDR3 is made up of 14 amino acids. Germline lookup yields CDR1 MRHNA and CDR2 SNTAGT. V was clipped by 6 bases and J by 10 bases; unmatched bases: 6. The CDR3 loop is CASSTSGGAGEQFF. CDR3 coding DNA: TGTGCCAGCAGCACTAGCGGGGGGGCAGGCGAGCAGTTCTTC.

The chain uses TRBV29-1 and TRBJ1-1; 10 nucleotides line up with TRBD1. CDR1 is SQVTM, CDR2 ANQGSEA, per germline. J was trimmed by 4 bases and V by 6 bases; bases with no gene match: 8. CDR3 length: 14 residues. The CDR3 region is CSVRQGARGTEAFF. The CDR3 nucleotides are TGCAGCGTGCGACAGGGGGCGAGGGGCACTGAAGCTTTCTTT.